A selection of T cell receptor beta chains follows, all from one sample in a study of T cell repertoires in ileal Crohn's disease. Using immunoSEQ multiplex PCR, the repertoire was profiled, and TCRdb retains in-frame clones only, with some absent. The table records some 10,000 clones, under 80% of them present only once. The sequenced sample consisted of ileal tissue. These TCRs come from an adult with Crohn's disease. The CDR3 runs from the conserved cysteine through the conserved F or W. A D gene is named only where the DNA matches it firmly. Expanded clones are given a class, and other clones once, few, many or no size at all.

abundance	d_gene	v_gene	j_gene	CDR3aa	CDR3nt
NA	NA	TRBV19	TRBJ2-5	CASSILGQGSEETQYF	TGTGCCAGTAGTATATTAGGGCAGGGTAGTGAAGAGACCCAGTACTTC
NA	TRBD1	TRBV4-3	TRBJ1-1	CASSPTTGSLNTEAFF	TGCGCCAGCAGCCCAACGACAGGGTCTCTGAACACTGAAGCTTTCTTT
NA	TRBD2	TRBV5-4	TRBJ2-7	CASSLDGGGAYEQYF	TGTGCCAGCAGCTTGGATGGCGGGGGGGCCTACGAGCAGTACTTC
NA	TRBD1	TRBV30	TRBJ2-6	CAWGTGGSGANVLTF	TGTGCCTGGGGTACAGGGGGCTCTGGGGCCAACGTCCTGACTTTC
NA	NA	TRBV5-4	TRBJ2-7	CASSGGGHGSYEQYF	TGTGCCAGCAGCGGGGGGGGACATGGTAGTTACGAGCAGTACTTC
NA	NA	TRBV30	TRBJ1-5	CAWSARDDQPQHF	TGTGCCTGGAGTGCCAGGGATGATCAGCCCCAGCATTTT
NA	TRBD1	TRBV6-1	TRBJ2-7	CASSADRGYEQYF	TGTGCCAGCAGCGCGGACAGGGGCTACGAGCAGTACTTC
NA	NA	TRBV6-1	TRBJ1-1	CASSATGFAEAFF	TGTGCCAGCAGTGCCACAGGCTTTGCTGAAGCTTTCTTT
few	NA	TRBV6-1	TRBJ1-2	CASQKGGDGYGYTF	TGTGCCAGCCAAAAGGGGGGGGACGGCTATGGCTACACCTTC
NA	TRBD2	TRBV7-8	TRBJ2-3	CASSDTSGVRFTQYF	TGTGCCAGCAGCGACACTAGCGGGGTACGGTTTACGCAGTATTTT
NA	TRBD1	TRBV29-1	TRBJ1-2	CSVEIPGQIYGYTF	TGCAGCGTTGAAATTCCGGGACAGATCTATGGCTACACCTTC
NA	NA	TRBV6-5	TRBJ1-5	CASSFRKGPQHF	TGTGCCAGCAGTTTCAGGAAAGGGCCCCAGCATTTT
NA	TRBD1	TRBV7-3	TRBJ1-2	CASSLGTGINYGYTF	TGTGCCAGCAGCTTAGGGACAGGGATTAACTATGGCTACACCTTC
medium-sized	NA	TRBV4-1	TRBJ2-7	CASSLGTSSSYEQYF	TGCGCCAGCAGCCTGGGGACTTCTAGCTCCTACGAGCAGTACTTC
NA	TRBD1	TRBV5-1	TRBJ1-3	CASSPGTGGAGNTIYF	TGCGCCAGCAGCCCTGGGACAGGGGGAGCTGGAAACACCATATATTTT
NA	NA	TRBV5-1	TRBJ2-2	CASSLSQTNTGELFF	TGCGCCAGCAGCTTGTCTCAGACGAACACCGGGGAGCTGTTTTTT
few	NA	TRBV1	TRBJ2-1	CTSTPSGQGASPAGSSYNEQFF	TGCACCAGCACCCCTAGTGGGCAGGGGGCTTCCCCAGCAGGGTCCTCCTACAATGAGCAGTTCTTC
few	NA	TRBV10-3	TRBJ2-3	CAISESRGTDTQYF	TGTGCCATCAGTGAGTCAAGGGGTACAGATACGCAGTATTTT
NA	TRBD1	TRBV15	TRBJ1-2	CATSGERQGAYGYTF	TGTGCCACCAGCGGTGAAAGACAGGGGGCCTATGGCTACACCTTC
NA	NA	TRBV5-1	TRBJ1-2	CASSRWGGDGYTF	TGCGCCAGCAGTCGGTGGGGCGGAGATGGCTACACCTTC
once	NA	TRBV6-6	TRBJ2-7	CASRLPGAPEQYF	TGTGCCAGCAGGCTACCAGGGGCCCCCGAGCAGTACTTC
few	NA	TRBV6-6	TRBJ1-3	CASSDQGLTIYF	TGTGCCAGCAGTGACCAGGGACTTACCATATATTTT
NA	NA	TRBV19	TRBJ1-1	CASRIQGVGTEAFF	TGTGCCAGTAGAATCCAGGGCGTCGGCACTGAAGCTTTCTTT
NA	NA	TRBV4-1	TRBJ1-2	CASSPYPRTDVYGYTF	TGCGCCAGCAGCCCCTATCCCAGGACTGATGTCTATGGCTACACCTTC
NA	NA	TRBV30	TRBJ1-1	CAWRWGDTEAFF	TGTGCCTGGAGATGGGGGGACACTGAAGCTTTCTTT
NA	TRBD1	TRBV25-1	TRBJ2-3	CASSSHPTGLTQYF	TGTGCCAGCAGTTCACACCCGACAGGGCTGACGCAGTATTTT
NA	NA	TRBV4-2	TRBJ1-1	CASSLWTVRLPEAFF	TGTGCCAGCAGCCTATGGACAGTGAGGTTGCCTGAAGCTTTCTTT
NA	TRBD1	TRBV5-1	TRBJ1-1	CASSPSAGGYTEAFF	TGCGCCAGCAGCCCCTCGGCAGGGGGATACACTGAAGCTTTCTTT
NA	NA	TRBV7-2	TRBJ1-2	CASSPGDYGYTF	TGTGCCAGCAGCCCGGGGGACTATGGCTACACCTTC
NA	TRBD1	TRBV6-5	TRBJ1-2	CASSNRQGFYGYTF	TGTGCCAGCAGCAACCGACAGGGCTTCTATGGCTACACCTTC
NA	NA	TRBV9	TRBJ2-2	CASSVDLSPNTGELFF	TGTGCCAGCAGCGTAGATCTGAGTCCGAACACCGGGGAGCTGTTTTTT
few	TRBD2	TRBV13	TRBJ2-1	CASSLLVASGGTGEQFF	TGTGCCAGCAGCTTATTAGTGGCTAGCGGGGGGACTGGGGAGCAGTTCTTC
NA	TRBD1	TRBV5-1	TRBJ2-5	CASSTRSRGQGGETQYF	TGCGCCAGCAGCACCAGGTCCAGGGGACAGGGGGGGGAGACCCAGTACTTC
NA	TRBD1	TRBV19	TRBJ1-1	CASSIDWTGTGTSTEAFF	TGTGCCAGTAGTATAGATTGGACCGGGACAGGGACGAGCACTGAAGCTTTCTTT
few	NA	TRBV9	TRBJ2-3	CASSVMTADTQYF	TGTGCCAGCAGCGTAATGACTGCTGATACGCAGTATTTT
NA	TRBD1	TRBV6-5	TRBJ1-4	CASSQDRAREKLFF	TGTGCCAGCAGTCAAGACAGGGCAAGGGAAAAACTGTTTTTT
NA	NA	TRBV6-1	TRBJ1-5	CASRERGGQPQHF	TGTGCCAGCAGGGAACGGGGGGGACAGCCCCAGCATTTT
once	TRBD1	TRBV5-1	TRBJ1-4	CASSLGGQKEKLFF	TGCGCCAGCAGCTTGGGGGGACAGAAGGAAAAACTGTTTTTT
NA	NA	TRBV12-5	TRBJ1-2	CYFPGYTF	TGTTACTTCCCTGGCTACACCTTC
NA	TRBD2	TRBV4-3	TRBJ2-3	CASSQVPGGRSDTQYF	TGCGCCAGCAGCCAAGTCCCGGGGGGGCGATCAGATACGCAGTATTTT
once	NA	TRBV4-1	TRBJ1-2	CASSQEAYYGYTF	TGCGCCAGCAGCCAAGAAGCGTACTATGGCTACACCTTC
NA	NA	TRBV18	TRBJ2-5	CASSPAARRAETQYF	TGTGCCAGCTCACCAGCGGCACGCAGAGCAGAGACCCAGTACTTC
NA	NA	TRBV7-3	TRBJ2-7	CASSSQPGIGRAEQYF	TGTGCCAGCAGCTCCCAACCCGGCATCGGCAGGGCCGAGCAGTACTTC
NA	TRBD2	TRBV7-8	TRBJ2-5	CASSLARGFAQETQYF	TGTGCCAGCAGCTTAGCGCGGGGGTTCGCTCAAGAGACCCAGTACTTC
NA	NA	TRBV27	TRBJ1-4	CASSSPGLNEKLFF	TGTGCCAGTTCGAGTCCAGGGTTAAATGAAAAACTGTTTTTT
once	NA	TRBV5-1	TRBJ1-1	CASTAGGRNTEAFF	TGCGCCAGCACCGCCGGGGGGCGGAACACTGAAGCTTTCTTT
NA	TRBD1	TRBV5-4	TRBJ2-2	CASSQMDRVTGELFF	TGTGCCAGCAGCCAAATGGACAGGGTCACCGGGGAGCTGTTTTTT
once	TRBD1	TRBV6-6	TRBJ2-7	CASSLGTGGSYEQYF	TGTGCCAGCAGCCTCGGGACAGGGGGGTCCTACGAGCAGTACTTC
NA	NA	TRBV5-1	TRBJ1-4	CASSLRRATNEKLFF	TGCGCCAGCAGCTTGAGAAGAGCAACTAATGAAAAACTGTTTTTT
NA	TRBD1	TRBV18	TRBJ1-4	CASSQQRTGNKVELFF	TGTGCCAGCTCACAGCAGAGGACAGGGAACAAAGTGGAACTGTTTTTT
NA	TRBD2	TRBV4-1	TRBJ2-1	CASSQEVGTSGGGNEQFF	TGCGCCAGCAGCCAAGAGGTTGGGACTAGCGGGGGGGGAAATGAGCAGTTCTTC
once	TRBD1	TRBV6-5	TRBJ1-6	CASSYLGQRASPLHF	TGTGCCAGCAGTTACTTGGGACAGCGGGCTTCACCCCTCCACTTT
NA	NA	TRBV7-2	TRBJ1-2	CASSLVSGFGQSYGYTF	TGTGCCAGCAGCTTAGTTTCCGGGTTCGGACAGAGCTATGGCTACACCTTC